The present entry profiles one T cell receptor (beta chain) with its context. This sample stems from a study of blood T cell repertoires in COVID-19. Study as a whole: The origin of the acute and convalescent COVID-19 samples was the United States, Italy and Spain. T cells, B-cell-depleted T cells, or PBMCs supplied cDNA or gDNA.

Original processing methods: Reference gene primer amplification gave nucleated cell count estimates. The method was immunoSEQ multiplex PCR; TCRdb's version includes in-frame clones alone and lacks a portion of them. V, J and clone size derive from that table, while D and trimming were established from the DNA sequence. This table holds around 86,000 clones, around 86% found once. Source material: peripheral blood. The TCR sequence derives from a woman at least 80 years old with acute or convalescent COVID-19.

The CDR3 nucleotides are TGTGCCAGCAGTCATCAGCGGGGGCCGTGGGAGCAGTACTTC. Translated: CASSHQRGPWEQYF. The chain couples TRBV27 to TRBJ2-7; the match to TRBD2 covers 8 bases. Germline-derived CDR1 and CDR2 are MNHEY and SMNVEV (reference sequence). Trimming took 5 bases from V and 7 from J; bases not matched to a gene: 10. The CDR3 contains 14 residues.